The sequence of this T cell receptor beta chain was determined in a study of regulatory T cells in long-lasting Graves disease. The germline CDR1 and CDR2 sequences are SGHAT and FQDESV (reference sequence). CDR3 length equals 14 residues. The V end lost 1 base, the J end lost 4 bases, and 10 bases lay between the germline ends. Regarding time point: newly diagnosed GD, antithyroid drugs for less than 3 months. The TCR library was made from RNA extracted from PBMCs. Study results and caveats: Persistent disease preferred TRBV28, TRBJ1-2 and TRBJ2-5; new disease, TRBV20-1 and TRBJ2-1. Newly diagnosed Graves' patients had higher TCR diversity than persistent ones.

In its sample, this clonotype was seen many times. Its antigen is as yet unknown. Investigators prepared the TCR beta libraries by applying iRepertoire HTBI primers and Arm-PCR of CDR3 regions. From the multiplex PCR reads, TCRdb called clonotypes with MiXCR, one entry per CDR3 protein. The sample consists of 350,000 to 500,000 distinct CDR3 sequences, 15% to 20% of them appearing once. This sample was shared with a second study, whose subject was T cells in Graves' hyperthyroidism and ophthalmopathy. That study reports: Orbital computed tomography and thyroid ultrasound, together with serum TRAb and thyroxine and clinical symptoms, were used for diagnoses. Most clonotypes that expanded in the thyroid above 0.001 also showed up in blood.

The receptor comes from a woman in her 30s with Graves disease. Sequences were derived from peripheral blood mononuclear cells (PBMCs), sampled at new diagnosis, from a patient treated with antithyroid drugs. This chain connects TRBV11-1 to TRBJ1-1; no firm D call. The CDR3 region has the DNA TGTGCCAGCAGCTTAGTAGGCGATAGCACTGAAGCTTTCTTT. It yields the protein CASSLVGDSTEAFF.